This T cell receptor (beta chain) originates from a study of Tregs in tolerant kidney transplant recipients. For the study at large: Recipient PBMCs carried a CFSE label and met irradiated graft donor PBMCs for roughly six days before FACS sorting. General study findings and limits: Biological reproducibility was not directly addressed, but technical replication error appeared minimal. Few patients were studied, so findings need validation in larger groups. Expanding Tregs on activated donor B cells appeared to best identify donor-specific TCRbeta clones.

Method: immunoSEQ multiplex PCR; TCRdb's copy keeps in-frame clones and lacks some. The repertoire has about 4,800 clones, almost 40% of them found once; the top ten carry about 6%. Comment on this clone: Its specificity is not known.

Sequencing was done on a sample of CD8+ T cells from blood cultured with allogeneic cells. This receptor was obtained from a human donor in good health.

CDR3 nucleotides: TGTGCCAGTAGTATGGGGGGTCTGATCGGTGATGAAGCTTTCTTT. This translates into CASSMGGLIGDEAFF. The rearrangement links TRBV19 to TRBJ1-1; D perhaps matches TRBD1 (5 bases). Trimming left V 3 bases short and J 7 bases short, with 18 bases between. The germline V gene has CDR1 LNHDA and CDR2 SQIVND (reference sequence). This CDR3 contains 15 residues.